The 17 T cell receptor beta chains below all came from one sample that was sequenced in a study of CXCR3-negative and CXCR3-positive naive CD8 T cells. General study results and limits: CXCR3-expressing naive cells carried TRB CDR3s more hydrophobic than those of CXCR3-negative naive cells.

The study made its TRB cDNA libraries by 5' RACE, adding UMI labels. Each CDR3 protein gets one entry in TCRdb, which reprocessed the 5' RACE reads and gives no DNA. Its table records 110,000 or so distinct CDR3 sequences. For these TCRs, the target antigens are not known. Sequencing used naive CXCR3+ CD8+ T cells from blood. Subset specified: CD45RO-CCR7+CD27+CD95- naive CD8+ T cells expressing CXCR3 (TNR3+). Receptors originate from a human donor in good health. Some clones in this sample may be carry-over from other donors' samples.

This CDR3 reads CASSPTGLVDTQYF. The chain employs TRBV27 and TRBJ2-3; no DNA is available, so the TRBD2 call from TCRdb remains unchecked. The germline gives CDR1 MNHEY, CDR2 SMNVEV (reference sequence). This CDR3 region has 14 residues.

J is TRBJ2-1 and V is TRBV7-8; TCRdb lists TRBD2, though no DNA is available to test this call. The CDR3 is 13 amino acids. Germline CDR1 and CDR2: SGHVS and FQNEAQ. CDR3 sequence: CASSLLAHNEQFF. Based on the CDR3 plus reference TRBV7-8 and TRBJ2-1, the full variable domain is GAGVSQSPRYKVAKRGQDVALRCDPISGHVSLFWYQQALGQGPEFLTYFQNEAQLDKSGLPSDRFFAERPEGSVSTLKIQRTQQEDSAVYLCASSLLAHNEQFFGPGTRLTVL.

The genes are TRBV21-1 and TRBJ1-2; TCRdb gives TRBD1 as the D gene, but with no DNA this cannot be confirmed. TRBV21-1 is labeled a pseudogene. The CDR3 loop spans 11 amino acids. The CDR3 is CASSPLRGYTF.

Here the CDR3 reads CAISPQDYADTQYF. This chain joins TRBV10-3 and TRBJ2-3; lacking DNA, the TRBD2 call made by TCRdb goes unchecked. Germline-derived CDR1 and CDR2 are ENHRY and SYGVKD. CDR3 length equals 14 residues.

This chain's CDR3 is CAWSEQSAGNTGELFF. V gene TRBV30 combines with J gene TRBJ2-2. The length of the CDR3 is 16 residues. Looked up from germline, CDR1 is GTSNPN and CDR2 is SVGIG (reference sequence).

The rearrangement joins TRBV12-3 or TRBV12-4 to TRBJ2-1; TCRdb picks TRBD2, but there is no DNA to check that call. This CDR3 is 14 amino acids long. CDR3 region: CASSERESNNEQFF.

The chain joins TRBV12-3 or TRBV12-4 to TRBJ2-1; without DNA, the TCRdb call of TRBD1 cannot be checked. The CDR3 has 14 residues. This CDR3 is CASNLLEGYNEQFF.

V is TRBV30 and J is TRBJ2-7; TCRdb indicates TRBD2, and absent DNA this call remains unverified. Germline V gene lookup returns CDR1 GTSNPN and CDR2 SVGIG (reference sequence). The CDR3 has 16 residues. This chain's CDR3 is CAWEGTSGSGAYEQYF.

The CDR3 sequence: CASSERERDWNEQFF. The V gene is TRBV25-1, the J gene TRBJ2-1; the D call of TRBD2 rests on TCRdb alone, since no DNA is present to check it. The CDR3 covers 15 residues. CDR1 and CDR2 from the germline V gene are MGHDK and SYGVNS. Drawing the rest from reference TRBV25-1 and TRBJ2-1, the complete variable domain is EADIYQTPRYLVIGTGKKITLECSQTMGHDKMYWYQQDPGMELHLIHYSYGVNSTEKGDLSSESTVSRIRTEHFPLTLESARPSHTSQYLCASSERERDWNEQFFGPGTRLTVL.

This chain links TRBV4-1 with TRBJ1-1; checking the TCRdb D call of TRBD1 is not possible without DNA. The germline gives CDR1 MGHRA, CDR2 YSYEKL. The CDR3 totals 16 residues. The CDR3 is CASSQALGTANTEAFF.

V and J are TRBV7-3 and TRBJ2-3; TCRdb proposes TRBD1, but this gene call is untestable without DNA. The CDR3 is made up of 19 amino acids. CDR1 is SGHTA and CDR2 is FQGTGA in the germline V gene. The CDR3 region is CASSSPVNFVRGSTDTQYF.

V usage is TRBV13 and J usage is TRBJ1-5; absent DNA, TCRdb's TRBD1 call cannot be checked. CDR1 and CDR2 (germline): PRHDT, FYEKMQ (reference sequence). The CDR3 length is 15 residues. The CDR3 protein is CASSPGPGSNQPQHF.

The chain carries TRBV24-1 and TRBJ2-2; TCRdb proposes TRBD2, but this gene call is untestable without DNA. The CDR3 runs to 19 residues. Germline V CDR1 and CDR2: KGHDR, SFDVKD. This CDR3 reads CATSDFGLRGAKNTGELFF.

This rearrangement joins TRBV7-8 to TRBJ2-3; absent DNA, TCRdb's TRBD2 call cannot be checked. This CDR3 region has 16 residues. Per germline, CDR1 SGHVS and CDR2 FQNEAQ. The chain's CDR3 is CASSLEAGGPTDTQYF.

The rearrangement links TRBV4-2 to TRBJ1-4; TCRdb names TRBD1, which stays unverified in the absence of DNA. Germline CDR1 is LGHNA and CDR2 is YNFKEQ. The CDR3 runs to 17 residues. The CDR3 loop reads CASTSGGYGPQGEKLFF.

The chain employs TRBV7-9 and TRBJ2-1; TCRdb gives TRBD1 as the D gene, but with no DNA this cannot be confirmed. The CDR3 has 20 amino acids. Germline V lookup: CDR1 SEHNR, CDR2 FQNEAQ (reference sequence). The CDR3 protein is CASSLESSGVGDRDYNEQFF.

The chain joins TRBV29-1 to TRBJ2-7; the D gene TCRdb calls, TRBD2, cannot be checked with no DNA. This CDR3 is built from 15 residues. Germline-derived CDR1 and CDR2 are SQVTM and ANQGSEA. The CDR3 sequence is CSVEDRGTSVYEQYF.